One and the same sample provided the 18 T cell receptor beta chains below, sequenced in a study of beta chain features in type 1 diabetes. TCRB transcripts that were expressed got sequenced, as all of the isolated RNA had been reverse transcribed. Method: immunoSEQ multiplex PCR; TCRdb's copy keeps in-frame clones and lacks some. This sample yields fewer than 150,000 clones, of which roughly 7.2% are seen a single time; approximately 1.4% belongs to the top ten. Sequencing was done on a sample of central memory CD4+ T cells from blood. The source is a woman aged 25 to 39 in good health.

This clone was found a few times. The chain joins TRBV7-2 to TRBJ2-1, with TRBD1 matching 12 bases. Germline CDR1 SGHTA, CDR2 FQGNSA. V lost 5 bases to trimming and J lost 9 bases; unmatched junction nucleotides: 11. The CDR3 length is 16 residues. As DNA, the CDR3 is TGTGCCAGCAGCACCCGTAGGGGACAGGGGGCGCGTGAGCAGTTCTTC. This codes for CASSTRRGQGAREQFF.

The sample holds a few counts of this clone. Here the CDR3 reads CASRSRGSKNIQYF. DNA of the CDR3: TGTGCCAGCAGAAGCAGGGGGTCCAAAAACATTCAGTACTTC. This rearrangement joins TRBV5-6 to TRBJ2-4, with 7 bases that match TRBD1. CDR1 and CDR2 from the germline V gene are SGHDT and YYEEEE. V lost 5 bases, J lost 2 bases, and 4 bases stayed unmatched. The CDR3 sequence is 14 residues long.

This clone was seen more than once but under ten times. This chain uses TRBV30 with TRBJ1-3; D uncertain. Germline lookup yields CDR1 GTSNPN and CDR2 SVGIG (reference sequence). Trimming stripped 3 bases from V and 2 bases from J, with 8 bases between. The CDR3 consists of 13 residues. CDR3 loop: CAWRLQPGNTIYF. DNA of the CDR3: TGTGCCTGGAGGTTACAGCCTGGAAACACCATATATTTT.

This clone was observed a few times. The genes are TRBV7-3 and TRBJ2-1; 15 nucleotides align to TRBD2. The CDR3 runs to 15 residues. The V and J ends lost 5 bases and 7 bases, in that order; junction bases with no gene match: 3. CDR1 SGHTA and CDR2 FQGTGA come from the germline V gene. This chain's CDR3 is CASSPGLAGGNEQFF. CDR3 sequence (DNA): TGTGCCAGCAGCCCCGGACTAGCGGGGGGGAATGAGCAGTTCTTC.

The chain couples TRBV6-1 to TRBJ2-3, with TRBD1 matching over 7 bases. V shed 4 bases and J 0 bases; nucleotides not matched to a gene: 7. Per germline, CDR1 MNHNS and CDR2 SASEGT. CDR3 length: 16 amino acids. CDR3 in DNA: TGTGCCAGCAGTGCCCGACAGGGAACGAGCACAGATACGCAGTATTTT. It codes for CASSARQGTSTDTQYF.

This clone showed up many times. Here the CDR3 reads CAWSVLGAGEKLFF. The CDR3 DNA reads as TGTGCCTGGAGTGTACTGGGGGCAGGGGAAAAACTGTTTTTT. The chain couples TRBV30 to TRBJ1-4; tentative D call: TRBD1 (6 bases). Trimming shortened V by 0 bases and J by 8 bases, and 13 bases separated the two germline ends. The germline gives CDR1 GTSNPN, CDR2 SVGIG (reference sequence). The CDR3 has 14 residues. Full variable domain (remainder filled in from reference TRBV30 and TRBJ1-4): SQTIHQWPATLVQPVGSPLSLECTVEGTSNPNLYWYRQAAGRGLQLLFYSVGIGQISSEVPQNLSASRPQDRQFILSSKKLLLSDSGFYLCAWSVLGAGEKLFFGSGTQLSVL.

This clone occurred a few times. V and J are TRBV19 and TRBJ2-3, with 8 bases aligning to TRBD2. Trimming took 5 bases from V and 1 from J; bases not matched to a gene: 11. Germline assignment: CDR1 LNHDA and CDR2 SQIVND (reference sequence). The CDR3 has 17 residues. The CDR3 protein is CASSGRGAGDGTDTQYF. CDR3 DNA sequence: TGTGCCAGTAGTGGCCGAGGAGCGGGAGACGGCACAGATACGCAGTATTTT.

This clone has more than one count but fewer than ten. The chain carries TRBV18 and TRBJ2-5; 7 nucleotides match TRBD2. The CDR3 length is 17 residues. J lost 2 bases, V lost 3 bases, and 12 bases had no gene match. Germline-derived CDR1 and CDR2 are KGHSH and LQKENI. CDR3 in amino acids: CASSPPIGRERQETQYF. The CDR3 DNA reads TGTGCCAGCTCACCCCCCATTGGGCGGGAGAGGCAAGAGACCCAGTACTTC.

This clone came up many times. This chain links TRBV7-9 with TRBJ1-2; D remains unclear. The CDR3 has 13 residues. Trimming took off 5 bases at V and 6 bases at J, with 13 bases between the two ends. Germline values: CDR1 SEHNR, CDR2 FQNEAQ (reference sequence). CDR3 coding DNA: TGTGCCAGCAGCGACCGGACTGGGAATGGCTACACCTTC. This translates into CASSDRTGNGYTF. The variable domain in full, completed from reference TRBV7-9 and TRBJ1-2, reads DTGVSQNPRHKITKRGQNVTFRCDPISEHNRLYWYRQTLGQGPEFLTYFQNEAQLEKSRLLSDRFSAERPKGSFSTLEIQRTEQGDSAMYLCASSDRTGNGYTFGSGTRLTVV.

The chain links TRBV7-9 to TRBJ2-3; 8 bases match TRBD2. The V gene end was trimmed by 1 base and the J gene end by 0 bases; junction bases not matched to a gene: 3. This CDR3 region has 16 residues. In germline, CDR1 is SEHNR, CDR2 FQNEAQ (reference sequence). The chain's CDR3 is CASSLVAGHSTDTQYF. For the CDR3, the DNA is TGTGCCAGCAGCTTAGTAGCGGGACACAGCACAGATACGCAGTATTTT.

The CDR3 nucleotides are TGTGCCAGCAGCAAAGACTCCGGGGAGCTGTTTTTT. Its protein is CASSKDSGELFF. The chain couples TRBV21-1 to TRBJ2-2; the table's D gene call, TRBD2, was not cross checked with the DNA. TRBV21-1 is marked as a pseudogene. The CDR3 totals 12 residues.

This clone was seen ten or more times. The chain combines TRBV4-3 with TRBJ2-1; 7 bases fit TRBD2. Germline values: CDR1 LGHNA, CDR2 YSLEER. This CDR3 has 15 residues. After removal of 2 bases from V and 2 bases from J, the junction contained 3 bases not matched to a gene. The DNA of the CDR3 is TGCGCCAGCAGCCAAACGGGACTACCCTACAATGAGCAGTTCTTC. Amino acid sequence: CASSQTGLPYNEQFF.

The chain carries TRBV14 and TRBJ2-5, with TRBD2 matching over 7 bases. Gene TRBJ2-7 matches the end of the DNA better, so the J call may be wrong. The CDR3 has 14 residues. Germline V lookup: CDR1 SGHDN, CDR2 FVKESK. CDR3 in DNA: TGTGCCAGCAGCCCCCACCTACTAGCGTACGAGCAGTACTTC. Its protein product is CASSPHLLAYEQYF.

This rearrangement joins TRBV19 to TRBJ2-7; 7 nucleotides align to TRBD1. Germline-derived CDR1 and CDR2 are LNHDA and SQIVND (reference sequence). This CDR3 comprises 12 residues. This CDR3 is CATGTENYEQYF. CDR3 in DNA: TGTGCTACCGGGACAGAGAACTACGAGCAGTACTTC.

In this sample, this clone turned up a few times. The genes are TRBV5-4 and TRBJ2-3; TRBD2 matches 7 bases. The V segment lost 4 bases and the J segment 0 bases; nucleotides outside the gene matches: 2. Germline CDR1 SGHNT, CDR2 YYREEE (reference sequence). CDR3 length: 14 amino acids. In DNA, the CDR3 is TGTGCCAGCAGCACGACTAGCAGCACAGATACGCAGTATTTT. It is translated as CASSTTSSTDTQYF.

This clone was detected only a few times. The chain employs TRBV11-2 and TRBJ2-1; TRBD2 matches at 10 bases. The V gene's germline CDR1 is SGHAT and CDR2 FQNNGV. The CDR3 runs to 15 residues. V trimming: 3 bases; J trimming: 6 bases; junction bases outside the gene matches: 5. The CDR3 region is CASSLGLASSNEQFF. The CDR3, as DNA: TGTGCCAGCAGCTTGGGACTAGCGAGCAGCAATGAGCAGTTCTTC. The complete variable domain, with remaining parts taken from reference TRBV11-2 and TRBJ2-1, reads EAGVAQSPRYKIIEKRQSVAFWCNPISGHATLYWYQQILGQGPKLLIQFQNNGVVDDSQLPKDRFSAERLKGVDSTLKIQPAKLEDSAVYLCASSLGLASSNEQFFGPGTRLTVL.

This clone occurred a few times. The chain employs TRBV18 and TRBJ1-2; no firm D call. Per germline, CDR1 KGHSH and CDR2 LQKENI. Trimming took 1 base from V and 3 from J, leaving 21 bases between them. The CDR3 totals 18 residues. The CDR3 bases are TGTGCCAGCTCACCACAGCGGATCCACCAGCGGGGTTACTATGGCTACACCTTC. It translates to CASSPQRIHQRGYYGYTF. Drawing the rest from reference TRBV18 and TRBJ1-2, the complete variable domain is NAGVMQNPRHLVRRRGQEARLRCSPMKGHSHVYWYRQLPEEGLKFMVYLQKENIIDESGMPKERFSAEFPKEGPSILRIQQVVRGDSAAYFCASSPQRIHQRGYYGYTFGSGTRLTVV.

This clone was seen only a few times. This sequence joins TRBV7-2 and TRBJ2-4; D possibly corresponds to TRBD2 (7 bases). The CDR3 covers 14 residues. Trimming removed 5 bases from V and 7 bases from J, with 15 bases in between. Germline V gives CDR1 SGHTA, CDR2 FQGNSA. CDR3: CASSARGEGNIQYF. CDR3 in DNA: TGTGCCAGCAGCGCTAGGGGGGAGGGGAACATTCAGTACTTC. Based on the CDR3 plus reference TRBV7-2 and TRBJ2-4, the full variable domain is GAGVSQSPSNKVTEKGKDVELRCDPISGHTALYWYRQSLGQGLEFLIYFQGNSAPDKSGLPSDRFSAERTGGSVSTLTIQRTQQEDSAVYLCASSARGEGNIQYFGAGTRLSVL.